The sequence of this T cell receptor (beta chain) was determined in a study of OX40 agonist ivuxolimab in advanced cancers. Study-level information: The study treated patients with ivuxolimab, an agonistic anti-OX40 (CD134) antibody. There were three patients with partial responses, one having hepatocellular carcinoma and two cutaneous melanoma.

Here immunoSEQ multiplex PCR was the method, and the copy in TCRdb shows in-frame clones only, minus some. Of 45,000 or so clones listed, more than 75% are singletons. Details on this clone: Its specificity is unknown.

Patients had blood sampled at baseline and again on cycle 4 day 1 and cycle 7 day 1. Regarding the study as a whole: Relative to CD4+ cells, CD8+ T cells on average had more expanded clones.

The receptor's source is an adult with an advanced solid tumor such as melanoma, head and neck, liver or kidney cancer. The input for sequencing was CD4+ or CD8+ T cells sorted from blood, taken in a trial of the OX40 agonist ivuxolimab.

The CDR3 sequence is CASSNNRDREEFF. DNA of the CDR3: TGTGCCAGCAGTAATAACCGGGACAGGGAAGAGTTCTTC. The chain is built from TRBV6-5 and TRBJ2-1, with 9 bases aligning to TRBD1. This CDR3 spans 13 amino acids. Germline V lookup: CDR1 MNHEY, CDR2 SVGAGI. The junction had 10 bases not matched to a gene; V was cut back by 5 bases and J by 14 bases.